This is a list of T cell receptor beta chains from one sample in a study of blood T cell repertoires in COVID-19. This table comes from immunoSEQ multiplex PCR, and its TCRdb copy is limited to in-frame clones, with some not included. The sample holds roughly 260,000 clones, roughly 88% seen once. Specimen: PBMCs or T cells enriched from blood (not recorded which). These receptors were collected from a woman aged 45-59 years who had recovered from COVID-19. Each CDR3 is given with its conserved first and last residue. The D gene is left open where the match is weak. Not all rows give a size; the values are once, few, many and, for expanded clones, a class.

d_call: TRBD1; clone_size: .; j_call: TRBJ1-1; v_call: TRBV28; cdr3_nt: TGTGCCAGCATGTGGACAGGGGTCACTGAAGCTTTCTTT; cdr3_aa: CASMWTGVTEAFF
d_call: .; clone_size: .; j_call: TRBJ2-3; v_call: TRBV9; cdr3_nt: TGTGCCAGCAGCGTAAGCCCTCGTCCCACAGATACGCAGTATTTT; cdr3_aa: CASSVSPRPTDTQYF
d_call: .; clone_size: .; j_call: TRBJ1-1; v_call: TRBV5-1; cdr3_nt: TGCGCCAGCAGCTTGGACAGTCCAGAAGCTTTCTTT; cdr3_aa: CASSLDSPEAFF
d_call: TRBD2; clone_size: .; j_call: TRBJ2-5; v_call: TRBV7-8; cdr3_nt: TGTGCCAGCAGCCGTAGCGGACTAGCGGGAGGGAGAGGTCAAGAGACCCAGTACTTC; cdr3_aa: CASSRSGLAGGRGQETQYF
d_call: TRBD2; clone_size: .; j_call: TRBJ2-7; v_call: TRBV9; cdr3_nt: TGTGCCAGCAGCAGCTCTAGCGGGGCAATCTTC; cdr3_aa: CASSSSSGAIF
d_call: .; clone_size: .; j_call: TRBJ2-3; v_call: TRBV7-3; cdr3_nt: TGTGCCAGCAGCTCCACCTATCGAGATACGCAGTATTTT; cdr3_aa: CASSSTYRDTQYF
d_call: TRBD2; clone_size: .; j_call: TRBJ2-3; v_call: TRBV7-2; cdr3_nt: TGTGCCAGCAGCTCGAGAACTAGCGGCTCCACAGATACGCAGTATTTT; cdr3_aa: CASSSRTSGSTDTQYF
d_call: TRBD1; clone_size: .; j_call: TRBJ2-6; v_call: TRBV5-4; cdr3_nt: TGTGCCAGCAGCAACCCGGGACAGGGTATCTCTGGGGCCAACGTCCTGACTTTC; cdr3_aa: CASSNPGQGISGANVLTF
d_call: .; clone_size: once; j_call: TRBJ2-3; v_call: TRBV11-3; cdr3_nt: TGTGCCAGCAGCTTAGGGAGGGGAGATACGCAGTATTTT; cdr3_aa: CASSLGRGDTQYF
d_call: .; clone_size: .; j_call: TRBJ2-3; v_call: TRBV28; cdr3_nt: TGTGCCAGCAGTTCACCGACTAGAGATACGCAGTATTTT; cdr3_aa: CASSSPTRDTQYF
d_call: .; clone_size: .; j_call: TRBJ1-4; v_call: TRBV5-6; cdr3_nt: TGTGCCAGCAGCTGGACCCGGCGGGATAATGAAAAACTGTTTTTT; cdr3_aa: CASSWTRRDNEKLFF
d_call: .; clone_size: .; j_call: TRBJ2-7; v_call: TRBV4-2; cdr3_nt: TGTGCCAGCAGCCAAGATCTTCTCGGCGGAGGGCCAGGGCCCTACGAGCAGTACTTC; cdr3_aa: CASSQDLLGGGPGPYEQYF
d_call: .; clone_size: .; j_call: TRBJ1-5; v_call: TRBV6-5; cdr3_nt: TGTGCCAGCAGTTATGGGGGGGTGGGCAATCAGCCCCAGCATTTT; cdr3_aa: CASSYGGVGNQPQHF
d_call: TRBD2; clone_size: .; j_call: TRBJ2-7; v_call: TRBV3-1/TRBV3-2; cdr3_nt: TGTGCCAGCAGCCAAGGGGTGGGAGGGTACGAGCAGTACTTC; cdr3_aa: CASSQGVGGYEQYF
d_call: TRBD1; clone_size: .; j_call: TRBJ2-7; v_call: TRBV6-5; cdr3_nt: TGTGCCAGCAGAAGTGGCGGACAGGGGGCTAACGAGCAGTACTTC; cdr3_aa: CASRSGGQGANEQYF
d_call: TRBD2; clone_size: .; j_call: TRBJ2-1; v_call: TRBV5-6; cdr3_nt: TGTGCCAGCAGCTTTACTAGCGGGAGAAGCTACAATGAGCAGTTCTTC; cdr3_aa: CASSFTSGRSYNEQFF
d_call: TRBD1; clone_size: .; j_call: TRBJ2-3; v_call: TRBV5-1; cdr3_nt: TGCGCCAGCAGCGGGGGGGACAGGGGGCGAGATACGCAGTATTTT; cdr3_aa: CASSGGDRGRDTQYF
d_call: TRBD2; clone_size: .; j_call: TRBJ2-7; v_call: TRBV4-1; cdr3_nt: TGCGCCAGCCGGAGGACTAGCGGGAGGGCCCTCGACGAGCAGTACTTC; cdr3_aa: CASRRTSGRALDEQYF
d_call: TRBD1; clone_size: .; j_call: TRBJ1-1; v_call: TRBV5-6; cdr3_nt: TGTGCCAGCAGCTTTGGACAGGGGGCTGTTGCTTTCTTT; cdr3_aa: CASSFGQGAVAFF
d_call: .; clone_size: .; j_call: TRBJ2-7; v_call: TRBV5-4; cdr3_nt: TGTGCCAGCAGTAAAAACGGACGGACTATCTACGAGCAGTACTTC; cdr3_aa: CASSKNGRTIYEQYF
d_call: .; clone_size: .; j_call: TRBJ2-2; v_call: TRBV6-5; cdr3_nt: TGTGCCACCCGGGTTAGTCCCACGAACACCGGGGAGCTGTTTTTT; cdr3_aa: CATRVSPTNTGELFF
d_call: .; clone_size: .; j_call: TRBJ2-1; v_call: TRBV18; cdr3_nt: TGTGCCAGCTCACCACAGGGGGGGCGCCTGAATGAGCAGTTCTTC; cdr3_aa: CASSPQGGRLNEQFF
d_call: .; clone_size: .; j_call: TRBJ1-3; v_call: TRBV9; cdr3_nt: TGTGCCAGCAGCGTAGGCTGGCGTTCTTCGGGAGGAAACACCATATATTTT; cdr3_aa: CASSVGWRSSGGNTIYF
d_call: TRBD2; clone_size: .; j_call: TRBJ2-3; v_call: TRBV5-1; cdr3_nt: TGCGCCAGCAGCTCTAGCGGCCCTGGGACAGATACGCAGTATTTT; cdr3_aa: CASSSSGPGTDTQYF
d_call: TRBD1; clone_size: .; j_call: TRBJ1-4; v_call: TRBV15; cdr3_nt: TGTGCCACCAGCAGAGATGAGGGACAGGGGTACGGAAAACTGTTTTTT; cdr3_aa: CATSRDEGQGYGKLFF
d_call: .; clone_size: .; j_call: TRBJ2-7; v_call: TRBV7-9; cdr3_nt: TGTGCCAGCAGCGAGCCGCGCAGGGACTCCTACGAGCAGTACTTC; cdr3_aa: CASSEPRRDSYEQYF
d_call: TRBD1; clone_size: .; j_call: TRBJ1-5; v_call: TRBV27; cdr3_nt: TGTGCCAGCAGACGTGACAGGGGTCCCAATCAGCCCCAGCATTTT; cdr3_aa: CASRRDRGPNQPQHF
d_call: .; clone_size: .; j_call: TRBJ2-2; v_call: TRBV4-2; cdr3_nt: TGTGCCAGCAGCCAAGCTCCGGACTCCAACACCGGGGAGCTGTTTTTT; cdr3_aa: CASSQAPDSNTGELFF
d_call: .; clone_size: .; j_call: TRBJ2-7; v_call: TRBV12-3/TRBV12-4; cdr3_nt: TGTGCCAGCAGTTGGGAGCGCCCCTACGAGCAGTACTTC; cdr3_aa: CASSWERPYEQYF
d_call: TRBD1; clone_size: .; j_call: TRBJ1-2; v_call: TRBV24-1; cdr3_nt: TGTGCCACCTCGCCAGGGGGCAACTATGGCTACACCTTC; cdr3_aa: CATSPGGNYGYTF
d_call: TRBD1; clone_size: .; j_call: TRBJ2-5; v_call: TRBV5-6; cdr3_nt: TGTGCCAGCAGCTCCGACAGGGGGGCGGAGACCCAGTACTTC; cdr3_aa: CASSSDRGAETQYF
d_call: .; clone_size: .; j_call: TRBJ2-5; v_call: TRBV5-1; cdr3_nt: TGCGCCAGCAGCATATCCCTCGGGACAAGACAAGAGACCCAGTACTTC; cdr3_aa: CASSISLGTRQETQYF
d_call: .; clone_size: once; j_call: TRBJ2-7; v_call: TRBV18; cdr3_nt: TGTGCCAGCTCACTTCAGGGGCGCGAGCAGTACTTC; cdr3_aa: CASSLQGREQYF
d_call: TRBD2; clone_size: .; j_call: TRBJ2-2; v_call: TRBV4-1; cdr3_nt: TGCGCCAGCAGACGGACTAGCACCGGGGAGCTGTTTTTT; cdr3_aa: CASRRTSTGELFF
d_call: TRBD2; clone_size: few; j_call: TRBJ2-1; v_call: TRBV9; cdr3_nt: TGTGCCAGCAGCGACCTAGCGGGAGGTGGTAATGAGCAGTTCTTC; cdr3_aa: CASSDLAGGGNEQFF
d_call: .; clone_size: .; j_call: TRBJ2-3; v_call: TRBV7-3; cdr3_nt: TGTGCCAGCAGCCCGGACAGATTCACAGATACGCAGTATTTT; cdr3_aa: CASSPDRFTDTQYF
d_call: .; clone_size: .; j_call: TRBJ2-1; v_call: TRBV2; cdr3_nt: TGTGCCAGCAGTTACGAGGACTCACGAACCTACAATGAGCAGTTCTTC; cdr3_aa: CASSYEDSRTYNEQFF
d_call: TRBD1; clone_size: once; j_call: TRBJ1-5; v_call: TRBV19; cdr3_nt: TGTGCCAGTAGCACCGGGACAGGAGTTCTTAATCAGCCCCAGCATTTT; cdr3_aa: CASSTGTGVLNQPQHF
d_call: .; clone_size: .; j_call: TRBJ1-3; v_call: TRBV28; cdr3_nt: TGTGCCAGCACGAGGGCCCTACGCCGCTCTGGAAACACCATATATTTT; cdr3_aa: CASTRALRRSGNTIYF
d_call: TRBD2; clone_size: .; j_call: TRBJ2-1; v_call: TRBV4-1; cdr3_nt: TGCGCCAGCAGCCAATCCTATAGCGGGAGTAGGGATGAGCAGTTCTTC; cdr3_aa: CASSQSYSGSRDEQFF
d_call: .; clone_size: .; j_call: TRBJ2-3; v_call: TRBV5-1; cdr3_nt: TGCGCCAGCAGCTTTGGAGGAGGGCCAGGCACAGATACGCAGTATTTT; cdr3_aa: CASSFGGGPGTDTQYF
d_call: .; clone_size: .; j_call: TRBJ1-5; v_call: TRBV12-3/TRBV12-4; cdr3_nt: TGTGCCAGCAGTTGGGAGGGGGTTCAGCCCCAGCATTTT; cdr3_aa: CASSWEGVQPQHF
d_call: .; clone_size: .; j_call: TRBJ1-1; v_call: TRBV12-3/TRBV12-4; cdr3_nt: TGTGCCAGCAGGACGACAGTCCAAGCCGCGGCTTTCTTT; cdr3_aa: CASRTTVQAAAFF
d_call: .; clone_size: .; j_call: TRBJ1-1; v_call: TRBV18; cdr3_nt: TGTGCCAGCTCACCACCGAAAGCGTCCGAGATGAACACTGAAGCTTTCTTT; cdr3_aa: CASSPPKASEMNTEAFF
d_call: TRBD2; clone_size: .; j_call: TRBJ2-3; v_call: TRBV11-3; cdr3_nt: TGTGCCAGCAGCCTGAGGACTAGCGGGAGAACGGATACGCAGTATTTT; cdr3_aa: CASSLRTSGRTDTQYF
d_call: TRBD2; clone_size: .; j_call: TRBJ2-1; v_call: TRBV6-5; cdr3_nt: TGTGGAACCGGGAGGGAGAACTACAATGAGCAGTTCTTC; cdr3_aa: CGTGRENYNEQFF
d_call: TRBD1; clone_size: .; j_call: TRBJ1-6; v_call: TRBV5-1; cdr3_nt: TGCGCCAGCAGCCCAACAGGGGGGGATTCACCCCTCCACTTT; cdr3_aa: CASSPTGGDSPLHF
d_call: TRBD2; clone_size: .; j_call: TRBJ2-5; v_call: TRBV5-1; cdr3_nt: TGCGCCAGCAGCTCCGGTGCGGGGGGCCAAGAGACCCAGTACTTC; cdr3_aa: CASSSGAGGQETQYF